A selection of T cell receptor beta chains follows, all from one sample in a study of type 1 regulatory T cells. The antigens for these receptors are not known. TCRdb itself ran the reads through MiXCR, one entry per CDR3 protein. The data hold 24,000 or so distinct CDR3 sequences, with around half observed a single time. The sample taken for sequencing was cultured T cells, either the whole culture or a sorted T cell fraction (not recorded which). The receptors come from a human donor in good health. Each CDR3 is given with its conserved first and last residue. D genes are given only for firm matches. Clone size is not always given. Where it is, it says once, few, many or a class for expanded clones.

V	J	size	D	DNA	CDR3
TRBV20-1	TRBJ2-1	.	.	TGCAGTGCTAGCCCCTCCTCGTCGAGCTCCTACAATGAGCAGTTCTTC	CSASPSSSSSYNEQFF
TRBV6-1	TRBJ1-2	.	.	TGTGCCAGCAGTCTCCTAAGGGGGATGAGTGGCTACACCTTC	CASSLLRGMSGYTF
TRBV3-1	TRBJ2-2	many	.	TGTGCCAGCAGCAAAAGGGGGCGGGGAAGTACCGGGGAGCTGTTTTTT	CASSKRGRGSTGELFF
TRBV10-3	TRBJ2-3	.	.	TGTGCCATCAGTCTCGGCACGGGGTTTAGCACAGATACGCAGTATTTT	CAISLGTGFSTDTQYF
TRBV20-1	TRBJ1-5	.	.	TGCAGTGCTAGAGATAGGAGGGGATTGCTCAATCAGCCCCAGCATTTT	CSARDRRGLLNQPQHF
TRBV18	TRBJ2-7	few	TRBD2	TGTGCCAGCTCACCACGTCTCACTAGCGACGAGCAGTACTTC	CASSPRLTSDEQYF
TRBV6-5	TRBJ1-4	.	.	TGTGCCAGCAGTCCTACGGGCCGCAGCGGGAGGACTAATGAAAAACTGTTTTTT	CASSPTGRSGRTNEKLFF
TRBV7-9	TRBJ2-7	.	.	TGTGCCAGCAGCCAGGACGGCTACGAGCAGTACTTC	CASSQDGYEQYF
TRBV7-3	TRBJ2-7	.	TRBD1	TGTGCCAGCAGCCCCCAAACAGGGGCGGTCTACGAGCAGTACTTC	CASSPQTGAVYEQYF
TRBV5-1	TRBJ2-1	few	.	TGCGCCAGCAGGGCCACTCACATCTCCTACAATGAGCAGTTCTTC	CASRATHISYNEQFF
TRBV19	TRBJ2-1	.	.	TGTGCCAGTAGTATGAGAGCGAGTTACGGCAATGAGCAGTTCTTC	CASSMRASYGNEQFF
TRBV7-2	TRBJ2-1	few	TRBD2	TGTGCCAGCAGCTGGGCGGGGGGGCCGAGTGAGCAGTTCTTC	CASSWAGGPSEQFF
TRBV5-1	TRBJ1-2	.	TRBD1	TGCGCCAGCAGCCCCGACAGGGATAACTATGGCTACACCTTC	CASSPDRDNYGYTF
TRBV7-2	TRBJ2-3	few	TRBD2	TGTGCCAGCAGCCCCACGTGGAGCGGGGGGTCCCGCTCATTTACGCAGTATTTT	CASSPTWSGGSRSFTQYF
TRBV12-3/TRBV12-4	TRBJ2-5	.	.	TGTGCCAGCAGTTTAGCGGGGGGCCCTGGGGAGACCCAGTACTTC	CASSLAGGPGETQYF
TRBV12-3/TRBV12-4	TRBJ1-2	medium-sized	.	TGTGCCAGCAATGGGGACTTTGGCTACACCTTC	CASNGDFGYTF
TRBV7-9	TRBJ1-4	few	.	TGTGCCAGCAGCTCCACGGGGGCAACTAATGAAAAACTGTTTTTT	CASSSTGATNEKLFF
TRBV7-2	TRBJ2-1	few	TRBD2	TGTGCCAGCAGCCCCACGGGGGGGACCTACAATGAGCAGTTCTTC	CASSPTGGTYNEQFF
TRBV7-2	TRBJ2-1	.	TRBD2	TGTGCCAGCAGCCCCCGGGGGCTAGCGGGGGGGGTTGAGCAGTTCTTC	CASSPRGLAGGVEQFF
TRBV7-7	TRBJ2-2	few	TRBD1	TGTGCCAGCAGCCGTACTCCGGGACAGCGGAACACCGGGGAGCTGTTTTTT	CASSRTPGQRNTGELFF
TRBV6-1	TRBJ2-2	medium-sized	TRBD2	TGTGCCAGCACCCCGGGGGGGGTGAGCACCGGGGAGCTGTTTTTT	CASTPGGVSTGELFF
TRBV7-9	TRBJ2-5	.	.	TGTGCCAGCAGCTTAGCTTATTGGGGTCGTGAGACCCAGTACTTC	CASSLAYWGRETQYF
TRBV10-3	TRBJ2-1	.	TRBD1	TGTGCCATCAGGGCGGACAGGGGGCTTAGGAATGAGCAGTTCTTC	CAIRADRGLRNEQFF
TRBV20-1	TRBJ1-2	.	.	TGCAGTGCTAGAGATGGCGAACGCTTAGGGGACTATGGCTACACCTTC	CSARDGERLGDYGYTF
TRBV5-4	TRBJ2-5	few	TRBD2	TGTGCCAGCAGCTTGGGACTAGCGGGCGAGACCCAGTACTTC	CASSLGLAGETQYF